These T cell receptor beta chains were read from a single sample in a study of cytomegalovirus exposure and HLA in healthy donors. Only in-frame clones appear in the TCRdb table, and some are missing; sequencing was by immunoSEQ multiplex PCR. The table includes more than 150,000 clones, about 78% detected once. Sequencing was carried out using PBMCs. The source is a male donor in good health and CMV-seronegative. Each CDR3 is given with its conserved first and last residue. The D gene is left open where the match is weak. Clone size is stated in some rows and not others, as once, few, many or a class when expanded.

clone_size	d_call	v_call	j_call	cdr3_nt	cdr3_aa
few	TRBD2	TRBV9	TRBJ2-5	TGTGCCAGCACCCTGGGTAGCGGGGGGGGGCAAGAGACCCAGTACTTC	CASTLGSGGGQETQYF
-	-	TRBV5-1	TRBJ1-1	TGCGCCAGCGGCCCTACGGGGGGTAACACTGAAGCTTTCTTT	CASGPTGGNTEAFF
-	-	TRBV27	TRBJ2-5	TGTGCCAGCAGTTTAGGGGCCGGGGAGACCCAGTACTTC	CASSLGAGETQYF
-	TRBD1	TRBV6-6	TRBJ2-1	TGTGCCAGCAGCAGGGGGCCCCCCTCCTACAATGAGCAGTTCTTC	CASSRGPPSYNEQFF
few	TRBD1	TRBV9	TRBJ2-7	TGTGCCAGCAGCTACCGGGACAGGGACGAGCAGTACTTC	CASSYRDRDEQYF
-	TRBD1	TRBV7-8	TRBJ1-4	TGTGCCAGCAGCTTTGACAGGGGGTCGGTCGGGGAAAAACTGTTTTTT	CASSFDRGSVGEKLFF
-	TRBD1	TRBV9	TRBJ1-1	TGTGCCAGCAGCCCGAGACAGGGGACGGACACTGAAGCTTTCTTT	CASSPRQGTDTEAFF
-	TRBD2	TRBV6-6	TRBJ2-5	TGTGCCAGCAACGGGGGGGCTAGCGGGAGCATCGAGACCCAGTACTTC	CASNGGASGSIETQYF
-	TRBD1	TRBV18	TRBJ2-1	TGTGCCAGCTCACCGCAGGGGGCAAACAATGAGCAGTTCTTC	CASSPQGANNEQFF
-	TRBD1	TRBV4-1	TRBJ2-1	TGCGCCAGCAGCCAAGCTACTCGGGACAGCAGCTACAATGAGCAGTTCTTC	CASSQATRDSSYNEQFF
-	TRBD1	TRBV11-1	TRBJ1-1	TGTGCCAGCAGCTTAATAGGGGGCGGGATGAACACTGAAGCTTTCTTT	CASSLIGGGMNTEAFF
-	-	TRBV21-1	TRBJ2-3	TGTGCCAGCAGCAAGAGGGGGCGCGGTACGCAGTATTTT	CASSKRGRGTQYF
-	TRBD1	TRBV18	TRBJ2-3	TGTGCCAGCTCACCACCAAGGACAGGGGGGGATACGCAGTATTTT	CASSPPRTGGDTQYF
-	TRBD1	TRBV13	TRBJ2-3	TGTGCCAGCAGCCCCCAGGGGGTCTCCACAGATACGCAGTATTTT	CASSPQGVSTDTQYF
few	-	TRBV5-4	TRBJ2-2	TGTGCCAGCAGCTCCTTTACAACCGGGGAGCTGTTTTTT	CASSSFTTGELFF
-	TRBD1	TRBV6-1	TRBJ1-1	TGTGCCAGCAGTGATCTCTCGGGACAGAGGAACACTGAAGCTTTCTTT	CASSDLSGQRNTEAFF
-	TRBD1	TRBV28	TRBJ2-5	TGTGCCAGCAGTGAGACAGGGAAAGAAGAGACCCAGTACTTC	CASSETGKEETQYF
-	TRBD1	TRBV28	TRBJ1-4	TGTGCCAGCAGTTTGACAGGGGTCGAAAAACTGTTTTTT	CASSLTGVEKLFF
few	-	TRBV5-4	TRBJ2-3	TGTGCCAGCAGCCCGGGTAGAACAGATACGCAGTATTTT	CASSPGRTDTQYF
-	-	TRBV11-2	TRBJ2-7	TGTGCCAGCAGCTTATGGGCAGGCTACGAGCAGTACTTC	CASSLWAGYEQYF
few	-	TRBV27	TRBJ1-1	TGTGCCAGCAGTTTCCACAGGTTGGGCGGGGGGCGGGTCTTT	CASSFHRLGGGRVF
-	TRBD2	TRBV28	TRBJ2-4	TGTGCCAGCATTAGCGGGAGAGGTAGCAAAAACATTCAGTACTTC	CASISGRGSKNIQYF
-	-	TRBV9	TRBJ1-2	TGTGCCAGCAGCCCCGGAGGGAACTATGGCTACACCTTC	CASSPGGNYGYTF
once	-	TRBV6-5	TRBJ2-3	TGTGCCAGCAGTTACTCGGGCAGACGCACAGATACGCAGTATTTT	CASSYSGRRTDTQYF
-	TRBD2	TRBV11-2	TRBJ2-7	TGTGCCAGCAGCCCTCCGGGGGGACTAGACTACGAGCAGTACTTC	CASSPPGGLDYEQYF
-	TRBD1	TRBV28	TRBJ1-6	TGTGCCAGCAGGGGGGTCCAGGGGGCTTCCTCACCCCTCCACTTT	CASRGVQGASSPLHF
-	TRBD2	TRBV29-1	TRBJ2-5	TGCAGCGTTGAAGCGTCTAGCGGATGGGAGACCCAGTACTTC	CSVEASSGWETQYF
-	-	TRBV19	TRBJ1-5	TGTGCCAGTAGTATGAAGGCGGAACAGCCCCAGCATTTT	CASSMKAEQPQHF
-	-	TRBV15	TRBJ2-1	TGTGCCACCAGCAGAGAAGCGGCCTCGAATGAGCAGTTCTTC	CATSREAASNEQFF
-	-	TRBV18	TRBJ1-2	TGTGCCAGCTCACCACGAGCGGGCGACTATGGCTACACCTTC	CASSPRAGDYGYTF
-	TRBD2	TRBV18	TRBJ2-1	TGTGCCAGCTGTAGCGGGGGGGCCTACAATGAGCAGTTCTTC	CASCSGGAYNEQFF
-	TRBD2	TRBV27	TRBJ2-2	TGTGCCAGCAGGCGGGGGATAGCGGGATACGGGGAGCTGTTTTTT	CASRRGIAGYGELFF
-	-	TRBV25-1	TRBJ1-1	TGTGCCAGCATGCCCGGGGAGGGCACTGAAGCTTTCTTT	CASMPGEGTEAFF
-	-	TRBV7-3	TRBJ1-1	TGTGCCAGCAGCCCTCGTGGGGGCGTGAACATTGAAGCTTTCTTT	CASSPRGGVNIEAFF
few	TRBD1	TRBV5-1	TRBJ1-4	TGCGCCAGCGCTCTGGGTACAGGGGAGAAAGAAAAACTGTTTTTT	CASALGTGEKEKLFF
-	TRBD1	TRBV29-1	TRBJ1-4	TGCAGCGGTAGGACAGGGGGCAGTGAAAAACTGTTTTTT	CSGRTGGSEKLFF
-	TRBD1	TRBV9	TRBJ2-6	TGTGCCAGCAGCGTTGACAGGGGGTCGACAGGGGCCAACGTCCTGACTTTC	CASSVDRGSTGANVLTF
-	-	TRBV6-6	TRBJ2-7	TGTGCCAGCACGACTCAAGGAGCCAACTACGAGCAGTACTTC	CASTTQGANYEQYF
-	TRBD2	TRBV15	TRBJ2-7	TGTGCCACCAGCAGAGCGGGAGGGCGCGAGCAGTACTTC	CATSRAGGREQYF
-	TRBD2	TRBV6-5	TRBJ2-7	TGTGCCAGCAGTCCGCGAGCGGGAGGGACCTACGAGCAGTACTTC	CASSPRAGGTYEQYF
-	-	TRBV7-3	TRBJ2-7	TGTGCCAGCAGCCCGAAGGGGGGGAGAGAGCAGTACTTC	CASSPKGGREQYF
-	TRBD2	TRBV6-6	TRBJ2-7	TGTGCCAGCAGGTCTAGCGGGAGTAGCTTGGGCGAGCAGTACTTC	CASRSSGSSLGEQYF
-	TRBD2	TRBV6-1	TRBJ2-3	TGTGCCAGCAGTGAATCCCCCGGGGGGATCGGTACGCAGTATTTT	CASSESPGGIGTQYF
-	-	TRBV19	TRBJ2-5	TGTGCCAGTAGTAATCTCTTGGGCAAACAACAAGAGACCCAGTACTTC	CASSNLLGKQQETQYF
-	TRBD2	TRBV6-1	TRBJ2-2	TGTGCCAGCAGTGCCACCGGGACTAGCCCCACCGGGGAGCTGTTTTTT	CASSATGTSPTGELFF
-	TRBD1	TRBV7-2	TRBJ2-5	TGTGCCAGCAGCTTAGTGACAGGGGGACAGACCCAGTACTTC	CASSLVTGGQTQYF
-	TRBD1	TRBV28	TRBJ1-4	TGTGCCAGCAGTTTTTCGGGGACAGTCGAAAAACTGTTTTTT	CASSFSGTVEKLFF
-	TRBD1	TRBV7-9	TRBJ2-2	TGTGCCAGCAACTTAGTGGCAGGGGGCCGATCGAACACCGGGGAGCTGTTTTTT	CASNLVAGGRSNTGELFF
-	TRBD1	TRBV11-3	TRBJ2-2	TGTGCCAGCAGCTTAGACAGACAGGGTGTCTTCACCGGGGAGCTGTTTTTT	CASSLDRQGVFTGELFF
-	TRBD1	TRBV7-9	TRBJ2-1	TGTGCCAGCAGCCCAGGACAGGTTGGCTATGAGCAGTTCTTC	CASSPGQVGYEQFF
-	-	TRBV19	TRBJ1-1	TGTGCCAGTAGTGATAGCATGAACACTGAAGCTTTCTTT	CASSDSMNTEAFF
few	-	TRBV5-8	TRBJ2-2	TGTGCCAGCAGCCCAGGGGAGCTGTTTTTT	CASSPGELFF
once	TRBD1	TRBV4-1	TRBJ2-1	TGCGCCAGCAGCTCGGGACAGGTCGCCAATGAGCAGTTCTTC	CASSSGQVANEQFF
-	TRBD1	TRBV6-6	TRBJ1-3	TGTGCCAGCAGTTACCGGGACAGTAGCACCATATATTTT	CASSYRDSSTIYF
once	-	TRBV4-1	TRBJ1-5	TGCGCCAGCAGCCAAGATGAGACTGGGAATCAGCCCCAGCATTTT	CASSQDETGNQPQHF
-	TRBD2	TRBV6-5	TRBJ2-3	TGTGCCAGCACAGAGCGGGGGGCGAGCACAGATACGCAGTATTTT	CASTERGASTDTQYF